Listed here are 25 T cell receptor beta chains from one sample, sequenced in a study of T cells in Graves' hyperthyroidism and ophthalmopathy. There were TCR beta CDR3 regions amplified from RNA transcripts. A set of HTBI primers served as the primers for a first-round RT-PCR of the TCR CDR3. A single record per CDR3 protein comes from TCRdb applying MiXCR to the multiplex PCR reads. In the table there are under 600,000 distinct CDR3 sequences, about a sixth of which are singletons. The sample was blood. These receptors all come from a middle-aged woman with Graves' ophthalmopathy.

This clonotype was seen ten or more times. The chain couples TRBV7-2 to TRBJ2-3; a possible D gene is TRBD1 (5 bases). There are 16 residues in the CDR3. V shed 2 bases and J shed 0 bases, with 12 bases lying between them. CDR1 SGHTA and CDR2 FQGNSA come from the germline V gene. This chain's CDR3 is CASSLLDRLSTDTQYF. DNA for the CDR3: TGTGCCAGCAGCTTACTAGACAGACTTAGCACAGATACGCAGTATTTT.

This clonotype was recorded many times. V usage is TRBV2 and J usage is TRBJ1-5; 9 bases align to TRBD1. CDR3 size: 13 residues. Germline V gene lookup returns CDR1 SNHLY and CDR2 FYNNEI. With V trimmed by 8 bases and J by 6 bases, 5 bases remained unmatched. The chain's CDR3 is CASRQGGGQPQHF. The CDR3 DNA sequence: TGTGCCAGCCGACAGGGGGGTGGTCAGCCCCAGCATTTT.

Only a few counts were recorded for this clonotype. V and J are TRBV30 and TRBJ2-5; D is ambiguous. The germline V gene encodes CDR1 GTSNPN and CDR2 SVGIG (reference sequence). This CDR3 spans 13 amino acids. V lost 0 bases and J 5 bases, leaving 10 bases between the germline ends. The CDR3 sequence: CAWSVGLRETQYF. CDR3 DNA: TGTGCCTGGAGTGTCGGTCTCCGGGAGACCCAGTACTTC.

The rearrangement links TRBV12-3 or TRBV12-4 to TRBJ2-1, with TRBD2 identical over 9 bases. V was pared by 5 bases and J by 4 bases, with 6 bases of the junction left unmatched. This CDR3 contains 15 residues. CDR3 in amino acids: CASSQLSGGYNEQFF. In nucleotides, the CDR3 is TGTGCCAGCAGTCAACTCAGCGGGGGGTACAATGAGCAGTTCTTC.

This clonotype was counted many times. The genes are TRBV27 and TRBJ2-7; no reliable D call. CDR3 length equals 14 residues. The V and J ends lost 1 base and 7 bases respectively, with 14 bases between them. The germline V gene has CDR1 MNHEY and CDR2 SMNVEV (reference sequence). Here the CDR3 reads CASSLYWTVGEQYF. In DNA form, the CDR3 reads TGTGCCAGCAGTTTATACTGGACCGTGGGTGAGCAGTACTTC.

This clonotype turned up a few times. The rearrangement joins TRBV5-1 to TRBJ1-6, with D unresolved. Germline V gene sequence: CDR1 SGHRS, CDR2 YFSETQ. Trimming removed 4 bases from V and 10 bases from J, with 21 bases in between. This CDR3 region has 16 residues. The CDR3 bases are TGCGCCAGCAGCGTCGGTAGTGGAGGAGGAGCATCACCCCTCCACTTT. Translating gives CASSVGSGGGASPLHF.

V usage is TRBV20-1 and J usage is TRBJ2-3; 13 bases match TRBD2. This CDR3 spans 15 amino acids. Germline assignment: CDR1 DFQATT and CDR2 SNEGSKA (reference sequence). Trimming cost V 5 bases and J 3 bases; bases outside gene matches: 5. In nucleotides, the CDR3 is TGCAGTGCTCTTGGACTAGCGGGAGTGACAGATACGCAGTATTTT. Its protein product is CSALGLAGVTDTQYF.

V and J are TRBV28 and TRBJ1-5, with D possibly TRBD1 on 5 matching bases. V lost 4 bases, J lost 2 bases, and 15 bases lay in between. Per germline, CDR1 MDHEN and CDR2 SYDVKM. The CDR3 loop spans 16 amino acids. The CDR3 DNA is TGTGCCAGCAGTTCCCCAGGGTATAATGGCAATCAGCCCCAGCATTTT. It specifies CASSSPGYNGNQPQHF.

This clonotype has more than one count but fewer than ten. A much larger clone differs from this one at a single base, so this may be a read error. Because the CDR3 is missing its conserved closing phenylalanine or tryptophan, this is likely a read error. This chain joins TRBV2 and TRBJ2-6, with TRBD2 as a possible D gene (7 bases). CDR3 length: 17 residues. Trimming removed 2 bases from V and 1 base from J, with 12 bases in between. The V gene's germline CDR1 is SNHLY and CDR2 FYNNEI. The CDR3 reads CASSELGGLSGANVLTL. CDR3 DNA: TGTGCCAGCAGTGAACTCGGGGGGCTGTCTGGGGCCAACGTCCTGACTCTC.

Note on this clonotype: A much larger clone sits a single nucleotide away, making a read error possible. The chain employs TRBV28 and TRBJ2-7; D remains unclear. CDR3 length equals 11 residues. Trimming removed 1 base from V and 5 bases from J, with 3 bases in between. Germline V lookup: CDR1 MDHEN, CDR2 SYDVKM. The CDR3 region is CASSLFNEQYF. Here the CDR3 DNA reads TGTGCCAGCAGTTTATTTAACGAGCAGTACTTC.

This clonotype has at least ten counts. The gene calls are TRBV11-2 and TRBJ2-3, with D possibly being TRBD1 or TRBD2 (5 bases each). Per germline, CDR1 SGHAT and CDR2 FQNNGV. Deletions cut 1 base from V and 2 bases from J, with 10 bases between. This CDR3 has 15 residues. CDR3 DNA sequence: TGTGCCAGCAGCTTAGCCAGGGAGATCACAGATACGCAGTATTTT. It is translated as CASSLAREITDTQYF. The full variable domain, its missing parts supplied by reference TRBV11-2 and TRBJ2-3, is EAGVAQSPRYKIIEKRQSVAFWCNPISGHATLYWYQQILGQGPKLLIQFQNNGVVDDSQLPKDRFSAERLKGVDSTLKIQPAKLEDSAVYLCASSLAREITDTQYFGPGTRLTVL.

Ten or more counts support this clonotype. The gene calls are TRBV12-3 or TRBV12-4 and TRBJ1-6; 10 bases line up with TRBD1. J gave up 7 bases and V 3 bases, and 3 bases lay outside the gene matches. The CDR3 sequence is 15 residues long. The DNA for the CDR3 is TGTGCCAGCAGTTTCAGGACAGGGGGAAATTCACCCCTCCACTTT. Translated, it gives CASSFRTGGNSPLHF.

In DNA form, the CDR3 reads TGTGCCAGTGCAGACCGTGGTACCGGGGAGCTGTTTTTT. Amino acids: CASADRGTGELFF. The V and J genes are TRBV2 and TRBJ2-2; D is ambiguous. Trimming removed 9 bases at V and 5 bases at J, with 13 bases between. The CDR3 is 13 residues long. CDR1 and CDR2 from the germline V gene are SNHLY and FYNNEI.

Ten or more counts support this clonotype. The chain carries TRBV3-1 and TRBJ2-2; D is unresolved. The CDR3 is made up of 16 amino acids. CDR1 LGHDT and CDR2 YNNKEL come from the germline V gene (reference sequence). Deletions cut 3 bases from V and 2 bases from J, with 13 bases between. In DNA, the CDR3 is TGTGCCAGCAGCCACGCGAGCCTAGGAAACACCGGGGAGCTGTTTTTT. This sequence encodes CASSHASLGNTGELFF.

This clonotype was detected many times. V is TRBV18 and J is TRBJ1-6; D not resolved. There are 13 residues in the CDR3. Trimming took 2 bases from V and 4 from J, leaving 3 bases between them. Germline-derived CDR1 and CDR2 are KGHSH and LQKENI. The CDR3 protein is CASSPGYNSPLHF. For the CDR3, the DNA is TGTGCCAGCTCACCAGGTTATAATTCACCCCTCCACTTT. Full variable domain (remainder filled in from reference TRBV18 and TRBJ1-6): NAGVMQNPRHLVRRRGQEARLRCSPMKGHSHVYWYRQLPEEGLKFMVYLQKENIIDESGMPKERFSAEFPKEGPSILRIQQVVRGDSAAYFCASSPGYNSPLHFGNGTRLTVT.

This clonotype was detected a few times. The chain combines TRBV30 with TRBJ1-2; a possible D gene is TRBD1 (6 bases). CDR3 length equals 14 residues. Deletions cut 5 bases from V and 8 bases from J, with 21 bases between. From germline, CDR1 is GTSNPN and CDR2 SVGIG (reference sequence). CDR3 coding DNA: TGTGCCTGGGAGATTCAACCAGGGGCCGGGGGCTACACCTTC. Its translation is CAWEIQPGAGGYTF. The whole variable domain, filled in from reference TRBV30 and TRBJ1-2, reads SQTIHQWPATLVQPVGSPLSLECTVEGTSNPNLYWYRQAAGRGLQLLFYSVGIGQISSEVPQNLSASRPQDRQFILSSKKLLLSDSGFYLCAWEIQPGAGGYTFGSGTRLTVV.

This clonotype was counted at least ten times. V and J are TRBV5-1 and TRBJ2-2; D may be TRBD1 or TRBD2 (5 bases each). CDR1 SGHRS and CDR2 YFSETQ come from the germline V gene. The CDR3 contains 15 residues. V was cut by 4 bases and J by 2 bases, with 12 bases left in between. The CDR3 region is CASSPVGPNTGELFF. The CDR3 DNA reads as TGCGCCAGCAGCCCAGTGGGACCCAACACCGGGGAGCTGTTTTTT.

This clonotype was seen at least ten times. V and J are TRBV5-1 and TRBJ1-2; no definite D call. There are 11 residues in the CDR3. Germline CDR1 SGHRS, CDR2 YFSETQ. V was cut by 2 bases and J by 14 bases, with 13 bases left in between. The CDR3 sequence: CASSLKSKRTF. Here the CDR3 DNA reads TGCGCCAGCAGCTTAAAGTCGAAGAGGACCTTC.

This clonotype was observed at least ten times. The chain joins TRBV2 to TRBJ1-2, with unresolved D. This CDR3 has 11 amino acids. V was trimmed by 6 bases and J by 7 bases, leaving 9 bases between them. Germline V CDR1 and CDR2: SNHLY, FYNNEI. The CDR3 region has the DNA TGTGCCAGCAGCCCTGACATTGGCTACACCTTC. Translating it yields CASSPDIGYTF.

This clonotype has more than one count but fewer than ten. This chain links TRBV11-3 with TRBJ2-2, with 7 nucleotides matching TRBD1. The V segment lost 5 bases and the J segment 3 bases; nucleotides outside the gene matches: 6. This CDR3 comprises 15 residues. Germline V gene sequence: CDR1 SGHNT, CDR2 YENEEA. The CDR3 DNA reads TGTGCCAGCAGCCCGACAGGGTCGTACACCGGGGAGCTGTTTTTT. This translates into CASSPTGSYTGELFF.

This clonotype was picked up a small number of times. The chain employs TRBV3-1 and TRBJ2-1; D may be TRBD2 (6 bases). Trimming shortened V by 1 base and J by 0 bases, and 16 bases separated the two germline ends. This CDR3 is built from 18 residues. The germline gives CDR1 LGHDT, CDR2 YNNKEL (reference sequence). The CDR3 spells CASSQVGGLTSSYNEQFF. CDR3 DNA: TGTGCCAGCAGCCAAGTCGGAGGGCTAACAAGCTCCTACAATGAGCAGTTCTTC.

The chain uses TRBV3-1 and TRBJ2-2, with D maybe TRBD1 (6 bases). V was cut by 0 bases and J by 3 bases, with 8 bases left in between. Germline V gives CDR1 LGHDT, CDR2 YNNKEL (reference sequence). This CDR3 has 15 amino acids. CDR3 in DNA: TGTGCCAGCAGCCAAGAGGGGGCTGACACCGGGGAGCTGTTTTTT. Encoded protein: CASSQEGADTGELFF.

The V and J genes are TRBV14 and TRBJ2-2; D not resolved. V lost 0 bases to trimming and J lost 5 bases, with 7 bases between them. The germline CDR1 and CDR2 sequences are SGHDN and FVKESK. The CDR3 contains 14 residues. Here the CDR3 DNA reads TGTGCCAGCAGCCAAGATCGCGGTACCGGGGAGCTGTTTTTT. Amino acids: CASSQDRGTGELFF.

This clonotype appeared many times. The chain is built from TRBV9 and TRBJ2-5; TRBD2 aligns across 8 bases. With V trimmed by 1 base and J by 5 bases, 7 bases remained unmatched. This CDR3 region has 15 residues. Germline V gene sequence: CDR1 SGDLS, CDR2 YYNGEE. In DNA, the CDR3 is TGTGCCAGCAGCGTATCGGGACTAGGTTTGGAGACCCAGTACTTC. This codes for CASSVSGLGLETQYF.

This clonotype was observed at least ten times. The chain joins TRBV20-1 to TRBJ2-1, with D unclear. Germline assignment: CDR1 DFQATT and CDR2 SNEGSKA (reference sequence). V lost 5 bases, J lost 1 base, and 6 bases lay in between. The CDR3 is 12 amino acids. The CDR3 DNA reads TGCAGTGCTCTTTTTTCCTACAATGAGCAGTTCTTC. Its translation is CSALFSYNEQFF.